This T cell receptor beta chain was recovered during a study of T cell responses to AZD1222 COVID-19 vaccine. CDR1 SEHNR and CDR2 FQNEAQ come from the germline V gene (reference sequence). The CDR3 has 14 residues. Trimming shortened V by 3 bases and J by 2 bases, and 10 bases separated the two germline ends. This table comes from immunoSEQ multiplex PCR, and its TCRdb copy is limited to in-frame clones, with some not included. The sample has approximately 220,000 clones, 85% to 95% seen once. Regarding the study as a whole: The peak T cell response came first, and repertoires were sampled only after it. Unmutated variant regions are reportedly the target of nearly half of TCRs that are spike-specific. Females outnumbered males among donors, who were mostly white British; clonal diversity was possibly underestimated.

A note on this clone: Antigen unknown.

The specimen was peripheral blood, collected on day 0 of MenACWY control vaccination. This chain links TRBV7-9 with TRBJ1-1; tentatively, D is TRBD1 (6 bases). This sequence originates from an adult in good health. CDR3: CASSLGHLNTEAFF. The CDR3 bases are TGTGCCAGCAGCTTGGGACACCTTAACACTGAAGCTTTCTTT.